The clone carrying this T cell receptor beta chain turned up a few times. This record comes from a study of patients and donors after allogeneic stem cell transplantation. TCRdb processed the RT-PCR reads anew with MiXCR; each CDR3 protein has one entry. Of just over 55,000 distinct CDR3 sequences listed, 13% were seen once; the top ten hold over 25%. The CDR3 has 13 residues. Germline CDR1 and CDR2: SQVTM and ANQGSEA. Between the trimmed V and J ends, which lost 3 bases and 0 bases, there was a span of 9 bases. Material: blood, either unsorted or a sorted T cell fraction (not recorded which). The receptor's source is a human donor who was either an allogeneic HSCT recipient or a stem cell or donor lymphocyte infusion donor (not recorded which). It is not recorded whose cells these are; they may come from a transplant donor. J is TRBJ2-7 and V is TRBV29-1, with a weak D call TRBD2 (6 bases). The CDR3 loop reads CSVELTSSYEQYF. The CDR3 region has the DNA TGCAGCGTTGAGCTGACTAGCTCCTACGAGCAGTACTTC.